A single sample is the source of the 2 T cell receptor beta chains below, sequenced in a study of blood T cell repertoires in COVID-19. The assay was immunoSEQ multiplex PCR, and TCRdb's table has in-frame clones only and misses some. The sample lists around 200,000 clones, 84% seen once, with about 15% in the top ten. Sample: peripheral blood. The receptors shown here come from a man under 40 with active or convalescent COVID-19.

The V call is TRBV6-5, the J call TRBJ1-2, with 10 nucleotides matching TRBD1. V lost 4 bases, J lost 7 bases, and 6 bases stayed unmatched. The CDR3 extends over 14 amino acids. Germline CDR1 and CDR2: MNHEY and SVGAGI. CDR3: CASSLGQGNSGYTF. CDR3 nucleotides: TGTGCCAGCAGTTTGGGACAGGGGAATAGTGGCTACACCTTC.

This clone was observed a handful of times. This chain links TRBV5-1 with TRBJ2-2, with a weak D call TRBD2 (6 bases). CDR1 SGHRS and CDR2 YFSETQ come from the germline V gene. V lost 4 bases to trimming and J lost 7 bases, with 17 bases between them. This CDR3 is 15 amino acids long. The CDR3 loop reads CASSQAGGAGGELFF. The CDR3 DNA reads TGCGCCAGCAGCCAGGCCGGGGGAGCAGGCGGGGAGCTGTTTTTT.